The 30 T cell receptor beta chains below were found in one sample sequenced in a study of blood T cell repertoires in COVID-19. Sequencing used immunoSEQ multiplex PCR; TCRdb keeps in-frame clones, though not all of them. The sample yields a few hundred thousand clones, approximately 89% seen once. The sample consisted of PBMCs or T cells enriched from blood (not recorded which). These receptors all come from a woman aged 40 to 50 who had been exposed to COVID-19.

V gene TRBV7-2 combines with J gene TRBJ2-2; 16 bases align to TRBD2. The CDR3 spans 16 residues. Trimming at V came to 8 bases and at J to 5 bases, leaving 5 bases not matched to a gene. Germline V CDR1 and CDR2: SGHTA, FQGNSA. The CDR3 DNA sequence: TGTGCCAGCCAGCCGGGACTAGCGGGAGGGACCGGGGAGCTGTTTTTT. Translation: CASQPGLAGGTGELFF.

The chain has TRBV11-2 and TRBJ1-5; 9 positions agree with TRBD1. The CDR3 runs to 15 residues. The ends lost 4 bases at V and 7 bases at J; junction bases unmatched: 8. CDR1 is SGHAT and CDR2 is FQNNGV in the germline V gene. In DNA form, the CDR3 reads TGTGCCAGCAGCTCCACAGGGGGCGCGGGACAGCCCCAGCATTTT. This translates into CASSSTGGAGQPQHF.

CDR3 sequence: CASSLDPGLAGGQGETQYF. CDR3 nucleotides: TGCGCCAGCAGCTTGGATCCGGGACTAGCGGGGGGGCAGGGAGAGACCCAGTACTTC. This rearrangement joins TRBV5-1 to TRBJ2-5; 16 bases align to TRBD2. V lost 0 bases, J lost 4 bases, and 9 bases stayed unmatched. The CDR3 totals 19 residues. Germline CDR1 and CDR2: SGHRS and YFSETQ.

The chain uses TRBV30 and TRBJ2-6; a weak D match, TRBD1 (6 bases). V was shortened by 0 bases and J by 0 bases, with 9 bases between the two germline ends. This CDR3 is built from 16 residues. The germline V gene encodes CDR1 GTSNPN and CDR2 SVGIG (reference sequence). The CDR3 spells CAWSVHRASGANVLTF. The CDR3 nucleotides read TGTGCCTGGAGTGTACACAGGGCCTCTGGGGCCAACGTCCTGACTTTC.

This clone was recorded a few times. The chain links TRBV27 to TRBJ2-7; 7 nucleotides agree with TRBD2. The ends lost 3 bases at V and 8 bases at J; junction bases unmatched: 7. The germline CDR1 and CDR2 sequences are MNHEY and SMNVEV (reference sequence). This CDR3 has 13 residues. The CDR3 loop is CASSLIGEGQQYF. The CDR3 DNA follows: TGTGCCAGCAGTTTGATAGGGGAGGGTCAGCAGTACTTC.

The chain uses TRBV5-4 and TRBJ1-4, with D possibly matching TRBD1 (6 bases). The germline gives CDR1 SGHNT, CDR2 YYREEE (reference sequence). The length of the CDR3 is 14 residues. The ends were cut back, 2 bases at V and 5 bases at J, with 10 bases in the middle. CDR3: CASSLGTSNEKLFF. CDR3 nucleotides: TGTGCCAGCAGCTTAGGGACATCGAATGAAAAACTGTTTTTT.

The rearrangement links TRBV6-5 to TRBJ2-7; D uncertain. Germline V lookup: CDR1 MNHEY, CDR2 SVGAGI. Trimming took off 4 bases at V and 1 base at J, with 5 bases between the two ends. The CDR3 extends over 12 amino acids. The CDR3 DNA is TGTGCCAGCAGTTCCCCGTCCTACGAGCAGTACTTC. This codes for CASSSPSYEQYF.

The V and J genes are TRBV12-5 and TRBJ2-7; the match to TRBD1 covers 8 bases. Losses at the gene ends were 0 bases for V and 0 bases for J; bases not matched to a gene: 4. This CDR3 is built from 16 residues. Germline V gene lookup returns CDR1 LGHNT and CDR2 FRNRAP. The CDR3 DNA is TGTGCTAGTGGTTTGGTACTGGGACAGGACTCCTACGAGCAGTACTTC. Protein product: CASGLVLGQDSYEQYF.

The J gene is TRBJ2-5, the V gene TRBV4-3, with 7 bases matching TRBD1. Per germline, CDR1 LGHNA and CDR2 YSLEER. The CDR3 is made up of 15 amino acids. V lost 1 base to trimming and J lost 0 bases; unmatched junction nucleotides: 2. CDR3 sequence (DNA): TGCGCCAGCAGCCAAGGGGGACAGTACCAAGAGACCCAGTACTTC. Translating gives CASSQGGQYQETQYF.

V and J are TRBV11-3 and TRBJ2-3, with D possibly being TRBD2 (6 bases). Trimming removed 8 bases at V and 6 bases at J, with 15 bases between. The germline V gene has CDR1 SGHNT and CDR2 YENEEA. The CDR3 has 13 amino acids. CDR3 sequence (DNA): TGTGCCAGCTCGAGGGGCGGGGTGGATACGCAGTATTTT. This codes for CASSRGGVDTQYF.

This chain joins TRBV5-1 and TRBJ1-6, with D possibly TRBD1 on 6 matching bases. CDR3 size: 16 residues. Per germline, CDR1 SGHRS and CDR2 YFSETQ. V gave up 1 base and J gave up 5 bases, with 13 bases separating them. The CDR3 loop reads CASSLRGGPDNSPLHF. The CDR3 DNA reads TGCGCCAGCAGCTTGAGGGGGGGACCGGATAATTCACCCCTCCACTTT. The complete variable domain, with remaining parts taken from reference TRBV5-1 and TRBJ1-6, reads KAGVTQTPRYLIKTRGQQVTLSCSPISGHRSVSWYQQTPGQGLQFLFEYFSETQRNKGNFPGRFSGRQFSNSRSEMNVSTLELGDSALYLCASSLRGGPDNSPLHFGNGTRLTVT.

J is TRBJ2-5 and V is TRBV6-5; D is perhaps TRBD2 (7 bases). Germline V lookup: CDR1 MNHEY, CDR2 SVGAGI. The CDR3 is 16 amino acids. V lost 2 bases and J 1 base, leaving 14 bases between the germline ends. The CDR3 spells CASSYVGGALQETQYF. CDR3 coding DNA: TGTGCCAGCAGTTACGTGGGGGGGGCCCTCCAAGAGACCCAGTACTTC.

This clone occurred once. The chain employs TRBV27 and TRBJ1-2; D is possibly TRBD1 (6 bases). This CDR3 has 14 residues. Trimming removed 5 bases from V and 6 bases from J, with 16 bases in between. The germline CDR1 and CDR2 sequences are MNHEY and SMNVEV (reference sequence). CDR3 sequence (DNA): TGTGCCAGCAGTAGGTGGGGGGGCTTGGATGGCTACACCTTC. Amino acids: CASSRWGGLDGYTF.

This clone was observed a single time. V and J are TRBV20-1 and TRBJ1-5; tentatively, D is TRBD1 (5 bases). V was pared by 3 bases and J by 1 base, with 16 bases between. Germline CDR1 reads DFQATT; CDR2 reads SNEGSKA (reference sequence). This CDR3 contains 16 residues. The CDR3 loop is CSASGMRGRSNQPQHF. CDR3 coding DNA: TGCAGTGCTAGTGGTATGCGGGGACGAAGCAATCAGCCCCAGCATTTT.

This clone was seen a single time. J is TRBJ1-2 and V is TRBV7-8, with 7 bases lining up with TRBD1. The CDR3 contains 15 residues. Germline V gives CDR1 SGHVS, CDR2 FQNEAQ. V trimming: 1 base; J trimming: 2 bases; junction bases outside the gene matches: 4. CDR3 residues: CASSLGGGGNYGYTF. CDR3 DNA sequence: TGTGCCAGCAGCTTAGGAGGGGGCGGGAACTATGGCTACACCTTC.

This sequence joins TRBV5-1 and TRBJ1-1; tentative D call: TRBD1 (6 bases). Trimming took 3 bases from V and 5 from J, leaving 14 bases between them. Germline CDR1 reads SGHRS; CDR2 reads YFSETQ. The CDR3 is 14 residues long. The CDR3: CASSSRGGPTEAFF. The CDR3 coding sequence is TGCGCCAGCAGCTCCCGGGGGGGGCCGACTGAAGCTTTCTTT. The variable domain in full, completed from reference TRBV5-1 and TRBJ1-1, reads KAGVTQTPRYLIKTRGQQVTLSCSPISGHRSVSWYQQTPGQGLQFLFEYFSETQRNKGNFPGRFSGRQFSNSRSEMNVSTLELGDSALYLCASSSRGGPTEAFFGQGTRLTVV.

This sequence joins TRBV30 and TRBJ1-2, with D unclear. The CDR3 contains 13 residues. Germline V gene lookup returns CDR1 GTSNPN and CDR2 SVGIG (reference sequence). The germline V and J ends were trimmed by 3 bases and 2 bases, with 10 bases remaining between them. This CDR3 reads CAWSFTQNYGYTF. CDR3 DNA: TGTGCCTGGAGCTTCACACAGAACTATGGCTACACCTTC.

The chain carries TRBV4-1 and TRBJ1-2; a possible D gene is TRBD1 (6 bases). The CDR3 consists of 12 residues. Germline V lookup: CDR1 MGHRA, CDR2 YSYEKL. Trimming took 3 bases from V and 7 from J, leaving 9 bases between them. The CDR3 DNA reads TGCGCCAGCAGCCACGGACAGCTTGGCTACACCTTC. As protein: CASSHGQLGYTF.

The chain is built from TRBV9 and TRBJ1-3; unclear D gene. Per the germline V gene, CDR1 is SGDLS and CDR2 is YYNGEE. The CDR3 covers 12 residues. Trimming left V 2 bases short and J 4 bases short, with 4 bases between. This chain's CDR3 is CASSVAGNTIYF. The CDR3, as DNA: TGTGCCAGCAGCGTTGCGGGAAACACCATATATTTT. The full variable domain, with the rest looked up from reference TRBV9 and TRBJ1-3, is DSGVTQTPKHLITATGQRVTLRCSPRSGDLSVYWYQQSLDQGLQFLIQYYNGEERAKGNILERFSAQQFPDLHSELNLSSLELGDSALYFCASSVAGNTIYFGEGSWLTVV.

The V and J genes are TRBV19 and TRBJ1-6; 10 nucleotides match TRBD1. Germline CDR1 reads LNHDA; CDR2 reads SQIVND (reference sequence). This CDR3 is built from 17 residues. Trimming removed 4 bases from V and 6 bases from J; junction bases left unmatched: 9. CDR3 sequence: CASSTTGTGDANSPLHF. The DNA of the CDR3 is TGTGCCAGTAGTACTACCGGGACAGGGGATGCTAATTCACCCCTCCACTTT.

This chain joins TRBV7-9 and TRBJ2-2; D gene ambiguous. This CDR3 has 12 amino acids. Germline CDR1 is SEHNR and CDR2 is FQNEAQ (reference sequence). V lost 1 base to trimming and J lost 7 bases, with 4 bases between them. The CDR3 spells CASSLVNGELFF. CDR3 DNA: TGTGCCAGCAGCTTAGTAAACGGGGAGCTGTTTTTT.

The chain carries TRBV19 and TRBJ1-2, with 10 bases matching TRBD1. J lost 3 bases, V lost 3 bases, and 13 bases had no gene match. Germline CDR1 is LNHDA and CDR2 is SQIVND (reference sequence). The CDR3 length is 18 residues. CDR3 sequence: CASSMDLRQGAGDYGYTF. The DNA of the CDR3 is TGTGCCAGTAGTATGGATCTTCGACAGGGGGCTGGTGACTATGGCTACACCTTC. Together with reference TRBV19 and TRBJ1-2, the CDR3 gives the full variable domain: DGGITQSPKYLFRKEGQNVTLSCEQNLNHDAMYWYRQDPGQGLRLIYYSQIVNDFQKGDIAEGYSVSREKKESFPLTVTSAQKNPTAFYLCASSMDLRQGAGDYGYTFGSGTRLTVV.

This rearrangement joins TRBV6-5 to TRBJ2-2, with 10 bases that match TRBD2. Germline V lookup: CDR1 MNHEY, CDR2 SVGAGI. Trimming removed 5 bases from V and 4 bases from J; junction bases left unmatched: 4. The CDR3 loop spans 15 amino acids. The CDR3 bases are TGTGCCAGCAGTAAAACTAGCGGGATCACCGGGGAGCTGTTTTTT. This gives the protein CASSKTSGITGELFF.

The chain carries TRBV27 and TRBJ1-6; 8 positions match TRBD1. Trimming removed 2 bases from V and 6 bases from J; junction bases left unmatched: 6. CDR3 length: 16 residues. In germline, CDR1 is MNHEY, CDR2 SMNVEV (reference sequence). CDR3 residues: CASSLPSGGVNSPLHF. The CDR3 nucleotides are TGTGCCAGCAGTTTACCGTCAGGGGGCGTTAATTCACCCCTCCACTTT.

This rearrangement joins TRBV24-1 to TRBJ2-1; D remains ambiguous. V gave up 4 bases and J gave up 10 bases, with 13 bases separating them. The CDR3 spans 13 residues. The V gene's germline CDR1 is KGHDR and CDR2 SFDVKD. The CDR3 sequence is CATSDPPVKEQFF. The CDR3 DNA reads as TGTGCCACCAGTGACCCGCCAGTTAAGGAGCAGTTCTTC.

The V call is TRBV9, the J call TRBJ1-4; 7 bases are shared with TRBD1. The V and J ends lost 4 bases and 0 bases, in that order; junction bases with no gene match: 6. Germline V lookup: CDR1 SGDLS, CDR2 YYNGEE. CDR3 length: 16 residues. This CDR3 is CASSSGTVATNEKLFF. The CDR3 coding sequence is TGTGCCAGCAGCTCTGGGACAGTTGCAACTAATGAAAAACTGTTTTTT.

This chain links TRBV9 with TRBJ2-1; 8 bases fit TRBD2. Germline trimming cut 0 bases from V and 1 base from J; bases unmatched to any gene: 3. The CDR3 length is 16 residues. Germline V gene data show CDR1 as SGDLS and CDR2 as YYNGEE. CDR3 in amino acids: CASSVVAGGSYNEQFF. CDR3 nucleotides: TGTGCCAGCAGCGTAGTGGCGGGAGGATCCTACAATGAGCAGTTCTTC. The full variable domain, its missing parts supplied by reference TRBV9 and TRBJ2-1, is DSGVTQTPKHLITATGQRVTLRCSPRSGDLSVYWYQQSLDQGLQFLIQYYNGEERAKGNILERFSAQQFPDLHSELNLSSLELGDSALYFCASSVVAGGSYNEQFFGPGTRLTVL.

CDR3 nucleotides: TGTGCCTGGAAGACAGCGCCCCAGGAGGGCTACACCTTC. Translated: CAWKTAPQEGYTF. V and J are TRBV30 and TRBJ1-2, with a tentative D call TRBD1 (5 bases). CDR3 length: 13 amino acids. The V end lost 4 bases, the J end lost 8 bases, and 17 bases lay between the germline ends. Germline V gene sequence: CDR1 GTSNPN, CDR2 SVGIG (reference sequence).

The J gene is TRBJ2-6, the V gene TRBV12-3 or TRBV12-4; D unresolved. With 8 bases removed from V and 4 bases from J, the gap between germline ends came to 9 bases. The CDR3 totals 13 residues. CDR3 protein: CASARSGANVLTF. CDR3 sequence (DNA): TGTGCCAGCGCTAGATCGGGGGCCAACGTCCTGACTTTC.

The chain uses TRBV27 and TRBJ1-1; 9 nucleotides line up with TRBD1. The germline V gene has CDR1 MNHEY and CDR2 SMNVEV (reference sequence). With V trimmed by 4 bases and J by 10 bases, 4 bases remained unmatched. The CDR3 length is 12 residues. The CDR3 DNA follows: TGTGCCAGCAGTTCCCGGACAGGGGTAGCTTTCTTT. The encoded protein is CASSSRTGVAFF.